Listed here is a single TCR beta chain. Its specificity is unknown. The ends lost 6 bases at V and 5 bases at J; junction bases unmatched: 8. This CDR3 has 14 amino acids. CDR1 and CDR2 (germline): SQVTM, ANQGSEA. Both 60 Vbeta primers and 13 Jbeta primers went into the PCR. In the authors' workflow: Among the unique TCR beta chains that a later analysis counted, about 85 million in all, about 12 million were shared. Sequenced by immunoSEQ multiplex PCR; TCRdb stores in-frame clones only, minus some. V, J and clone size were drawn from that table, and D and trimming were deduced from the DNA. The table lists 100,000 to 130,000 clones, 65% to 80% of them singletons. The record originates from a study of cytomegalovirus exposure and HLA in healthy donors. The study's findings and limits: In a later analysis, TCR beta V- and J-gene trimming showed a link to a missense DCLRE1C variant. Reportedly, a later analysis found an Asian-associated ancestry cluster had fewer N-insertions than the roughly 700-donor mean. TCR beta chains associated with HLA were, in a later analysis, more clonally expanded than equally common others.

Sequenced material: PBMCs. The receptor's source is a male donor in good health and CMV-seronegative. V gene TRBV29-1 combines with J gene TRBJ2-5; 11 bases align to TRBD2. The DNA for the CDR3 is TGCAGCGTGGCGAGACTAGCGGGGATCGAGACCCAGTACTTC. It specifies CSVARLAGIETQYF.